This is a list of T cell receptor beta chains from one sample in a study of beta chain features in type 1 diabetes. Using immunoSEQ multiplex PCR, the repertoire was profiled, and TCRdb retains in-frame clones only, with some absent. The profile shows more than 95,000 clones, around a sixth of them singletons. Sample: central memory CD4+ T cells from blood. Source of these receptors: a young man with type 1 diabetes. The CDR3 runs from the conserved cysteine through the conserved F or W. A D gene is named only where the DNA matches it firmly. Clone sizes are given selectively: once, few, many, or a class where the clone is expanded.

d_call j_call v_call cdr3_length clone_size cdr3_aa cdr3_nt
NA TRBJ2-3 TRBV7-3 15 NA CASSLKRVPPDTQYF TGTGCCAGCAGCTTGAAGCGGGTTCCCCCAGATACGCAGTATTTT
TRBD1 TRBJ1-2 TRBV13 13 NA CASSYQGAYGYTF TGTGCCAGCAGCTACCAGGGGGCCTATGGCTACACCTTC
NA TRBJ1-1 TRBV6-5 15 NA CASSYSSLLNTEAFF TGTGCCAGCAGTTACTCGTCGCTGTTGAACACTGAAGCTTTCTTT
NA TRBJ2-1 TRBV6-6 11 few CASSPSNEQFF TGTGCCAGCAGCCCATCGAATGAGCAGTTCTTC
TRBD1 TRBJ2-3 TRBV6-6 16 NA CASSSGTGVNTDTQYF TGTGCCAGCAGTAGCGGGACAGGGGTCAACACAGATACGCAGTATTTT
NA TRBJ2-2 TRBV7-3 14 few CASSLQGQNGELFF TGTGCCAGCAGCTTACAGGGGCAGAACGGGGAGCTGTTTTTT
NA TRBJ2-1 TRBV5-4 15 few CASSPPVGLYNEQFF TGTGCCAGCAGCCCCCCTGTTGGGCTCTACAATGAGCAGTTCTTC
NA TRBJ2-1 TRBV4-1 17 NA CASSQERAVSLYNEQFF TGCGCCAGCAGCCAAGAAAGGGCCGTGTCCCTCTACAATGAGCAGTTCTTC
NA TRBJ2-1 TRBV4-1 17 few CASSHYTGARSYNEQFF TGCGCCAGCAGCCACTACACCGGGGCTAGGTCCTACAATGAGCAGTTCTTC
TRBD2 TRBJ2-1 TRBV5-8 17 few CASSQGLAGVSYNEQFF TGTGCCAGCAGCCAAGGACTAGCGGGAGTTTCGTACAATGAGCAGTTCTTC
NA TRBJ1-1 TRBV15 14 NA CATSGGYMNTEAFF TGTGCCACCAGCGGGGGTTACATGAACACTGAAGCTTTCTTT
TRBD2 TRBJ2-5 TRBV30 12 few CAWSVLAGARYF TGTGCCTGGAGTGTACTAGCGGGGGCGCGGTACTTC
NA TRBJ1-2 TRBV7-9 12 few CASSFENYGYTF TGTGCCAGCAGCTTCGAGAACTATGGCTACACCTTC
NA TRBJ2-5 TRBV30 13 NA CAWAIRAPGTQYF TGTGCCTGGGCAATAAGAGCCCCGGGGACCCAGTACTTC
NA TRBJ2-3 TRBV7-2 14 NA CASTSDYSADTQYF TGTGCCAGCACCTCGGACTATTCGGCAGATACGCAGTATTTT
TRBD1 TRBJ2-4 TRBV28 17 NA CASSPLTGGAAKNIQYF TGTGCCAGCAGTCCACTCACAGGGGGCGCTGCCAAAAACATTCAGTACTTC
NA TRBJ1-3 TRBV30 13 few CAWNLQGIDTIYF TGTGCCTGGAACCTTCAGGGAATCGACACCATATATTTT
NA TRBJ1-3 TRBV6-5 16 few CASSYSGGESGNTIYF TGTGCCAGCAGTTACTCTGGGGGAGAATCTGGAAACACCATATATTTT
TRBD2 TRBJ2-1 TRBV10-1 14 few CASSDSLADNEQFF TGCGCCAGCAGTGATAGCCTAGCGGACAATGAGCAGTTCTTC
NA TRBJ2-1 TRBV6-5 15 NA CASSSFGTAQLEQFF TGTGCCAGCAGCTCCTTTGGAACCGCTCAGCTAGAGCAGTTCTTC
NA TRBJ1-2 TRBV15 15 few CATSRDIDSFYGYTF TGTGCCACCAGCAGAGATATCGACAGTTTTTATGGCTACACCTTC
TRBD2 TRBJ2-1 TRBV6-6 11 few CASSGRDEQFF TGTGCCAGTAGCGGGAGGGATGAGCAGTTCTTC
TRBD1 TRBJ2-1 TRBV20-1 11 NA CSRTGAYEQFF TGCTCCCGGACAGGGGCATATGAGCAGTTCTTC
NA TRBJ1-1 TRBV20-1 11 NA CSANGDTEAFF TGCAGTGCTAATGGGGACACTGAAGCTTTCTTT
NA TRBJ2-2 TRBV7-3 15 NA CASRSQGVYPGELFF TGTGCCAGCAGGTCACAGGGAGTGTACCCCGGGGAGCTGTTTTTT
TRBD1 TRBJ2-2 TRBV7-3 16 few CASSPGGQGNTGELFF TGTGCCAGCAGCCCCGGGGGACAGGGGAACACCGGGGAGCTGTTTTTT
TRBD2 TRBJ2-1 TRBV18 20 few CASSTTSGLSDGRSYNEQFF TGTGCCAGCTCAACTACTAGCGGCCTGTCGGACGGTCGTTCCTACAATGAGCAGTTCTTC
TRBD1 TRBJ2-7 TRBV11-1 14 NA CASSSRQGEYEQYF TGTGCCAGCAGCTCTAGACAGGGAGAGTACGAGCAGTACTTC
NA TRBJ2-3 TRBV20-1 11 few CSAPTEDTQYF TGCAGTGCCCCCACCGAGGATACGCAGTATTTT
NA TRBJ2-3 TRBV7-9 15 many CASSLVGGSTDTQYF TGTGCCAGCAGCTTAGTGGGCGGGAGCACAGATACGCAGTATTTT
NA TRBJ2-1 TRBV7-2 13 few CASSSGRGNEQFF TGTGCCAGCAGCTCGGGACGGGGGAATGAGCAGTTCTTC
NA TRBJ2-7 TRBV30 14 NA CAWTPKGGLYEQYF TGTGCCTGGACCCCAAAAGGAGGGCTCTACGAGCAGTACTTC
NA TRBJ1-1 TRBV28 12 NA CASSFVNTEAFF TGTGCCAGCAGTTTCGTGAACACTGAAGCTTTCTTT
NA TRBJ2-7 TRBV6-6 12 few CASKDSWNEQYF TGTGCCAGCAAAGATTCGTGGAACGAGCAGTACTTC
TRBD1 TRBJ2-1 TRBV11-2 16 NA CASSFIGTGPYNEQFF TGTGCCAGCAGCTTCATCGGGACAGGACCCTACAATGAGCAGTTCTTC
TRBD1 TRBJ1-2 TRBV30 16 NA CAWSPIKQGQTYGYTF TGTGCCTGGAGTCCGATAAAACAGGGACAGACTTATGGCTACACCTTC
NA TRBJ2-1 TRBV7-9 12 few CASSPAGREQFF TGTGCCAGCAGCCCCGCGGGGCGTGAGCAGTTCTTC
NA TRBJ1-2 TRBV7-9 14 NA CASSFLTGNYGYTF TGTGCCAGCAGCTTCCTAACAGGGAACTATGGCTACACCTTC
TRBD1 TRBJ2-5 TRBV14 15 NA CASSPWTGPQETQYF TGTGCCAGCAGCCCCTGGACAGGACCTCAAGAGACCCAGTACTTC
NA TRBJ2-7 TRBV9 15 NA CASSVETWYGYEQYF TGTGCCAGCAGCGTAGAGACCTGGTACGGCTACGAGCAGTACTTC
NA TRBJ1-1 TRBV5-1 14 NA CASSLEPRGTEAFF TGCGCCAGCAGCTTGGAGCCCCGAGGGACTGAAGCTTTCTTT
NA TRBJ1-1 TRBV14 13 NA CASSQDGGLEAFF TGTGCCAGCAGCCAAGATGGGGGGTTGGAGGCTTTCTTT